Listed below are T cell receptor beta chains from one sample, sequenced in a study of shared clonotypes between healthy human individuals. Using immunoSEQ multiplex PCR, the repertoire was profiled, and TCRdb retains in-frame clones only, with some absent. Of about 2 million clones listed, about 95% are singletons. The sequenced material came from naive CD8+ T cells sorted from blood. Every receptor here comes from a man younger than 35 in good health. Each CDR3 is given with its conserved first and last residue. The order of the fields is V gene, D gene, clone size, J gene, CDR3 protein, CDR3 DNA. D genes are given only for firm matches. A row's size may be missing; if present it is once, few, many or a size class.

TRBV11-2	TRBD2	-	TRBJ2-7	CASSNGLAGGLRNEQYF	TGTGCCAGCAGCAACGGACTAGCGGGGGGGCTGAGGAACGAGCAGTACTTC
TRBV7-9	TRBD1	-	TRBJ1-2	CASRWDSERGFVGGYTF	TGTGCCAGCAGATGGGACAGCGAGCGTGGGTTTGTGGGTGGCTACACCTTC
TRBV19	-	-	TRBJ2-5	CASSIWDDSMAGETQYF	TGTGCCAGTAGTATTTGGGACGACTCCATGGCGGGAGAGACCCAGTACTTC
TRBV9	TRBD2	-	TRBJ2-5	CASSVVLAGVGETQYF	TGTGCCAGCAGCGTCGTCTTAGCGGGAGTAGGGGAGACCCAGTACTTC
TRBV13	TRBD1	-	TRBJ2-1	CASSPGQNNEQFF	TGTGCCAGCAGCCCGGGACAGAACAATGAGCAGTTCTTC
TRBV7-6	-	-	TRBJ2-7	CASSLASLALGAYEQYF	TGTGCCAGCAGCTTAGCAAGCCTAGCGTTGGGGGCCTACGAGCAGTACTTC
TRBV6-5	-	-	TRBJ2-2	CASSYSMGAELFF	TGTGCCAGCAGTTACTCGATGGGGGCCGAGCTGTTTTTT
TRBV5-8	-	-	TRBJ1-6	CASRALGPSPLHF	TGTGCCAGCAGAGCACTCGGGCCTTCACCCCTCCACTTT
TRBV5-5	-	-	TRBJ1-3	CASSFEGNSGNTIYF	TGTGCCAGCAGCTTTGAGGGGAACTCTGGAAACACCATATATTTT
TRBV4-2	TRBD1	-	TRBJ2-7	CASSQADLSEGQGIYEQYF	TGTGCCAGCAGCCAAGCAGACCTCAGTGAGGGACAGGGGATATACGAGCAGTACTTC
TRBV4-3	-	-	TRBJ2-1	CASSQDWGGQVSSYNEQFF	TGCGCCAGCAGCCAAGATTGGGGAGGACAGGTCAGCTCCTACAATGAGCAGTTCTTC
TRBV19	-	-	TRBJ2-7	CASSINPSASSYEQYF	TGTGCCAGTAGTATTAACCCTAGCGCAAGCTCCTACGAGCAGTACTTC
TRBV27	-	-	TRBJ2-5	CASSLGETQYF	TGTGCCAGCAGTTTGGGAGAGACCCAGTACTTC
TRBV6-1	TRBD1	-	TRBJ1-1	CASSEHRGVLNTEAFF	TGTGCCAGCAGTGAACACAGGGGGGTTTTGAACACTGAAGCTTTCTTT
TRBV9	TRBD1	-	TRBJ2-5	CASSEGQGADETQYF	TGTGCCAGCAGCGAGGGACAGGGGGCGGACGAGACCCAGTACTTC
TRBV6-1	TRBD2	-	TRBJ2-7	CASSEDRGGALYEQYF	TGTGCCAGCAGTGAAGACCGCGGGGGGGCCTTATACGAGCAGTACTTC
TRBV30	-	-	TRBJ2-3	CAWTAENTDTQYF	TGTGCCTGGACGGCAGAAAACACAGATACGCAGTATTTT
TRBV30	-	-	TRBJ1-1	CAWSSRDPRLWDTEAFF	TGTGCCTGGAGTTCACGGGACCCCCGCCTTTGGGACACTGAAGCTTTCTTT
TRBV6-5	-	-	TRBJ1-1	CASSTAGVRAFF	TGTGCCAGCAGCACCGCAGGGGTTAGAGCTTTCTTT
TRBV7-9	TRBD2	once	TRBJ2-2	CASSPLAGDVGGELFF	TGTGCCAGCAGCCCCCTCGCGGGAGATGTGGGCGGGGAGCTGTTTTTT
TRBV9	TRBD1	once	TRBJ2-5	CASSTGGSGETQYF	TGTGCCAGCAGCACAGGGGGGTCGGGGGAGACCCAGTACTTC
TRBV11-2	-	-	TRBJ2-1	CASSLELAASYNEQFF	TGTGCCAGCAGCTTAGAGTTGGCGGCTTCCTACAATGAGCAGTTCTTC
TRBV6-1	-	-	TRBJ1-2	CASSEIGREFYGYTF	TGTGCCAGCAGTGAAATTGGCAGGGAGTTCTATGGCTACACCTTC
TRBV9	-	-	TRBJ2-7	CASSVGGVGSSYEQYF	TGTGCCAGCAGCGTAGGAGGGGTTGGCAGTTCCTACGAGCAGTACTTC
TRBV19	-	-	TRBJ1-3	CASSISSGDTIYF	TGTGCCAGTAGTATATCCTCGGGGGACACCATATATTTT
TRBV27	-	-	TRBJ1-1	CASSLGGGGSEAFF	TGTGCCAGCAGTTTGGGAGGGGGAGGCTCTGAAGCTTTCTTT
TRBV29-1	TRBD1	-	TRBJ2-7	CSVEATGGDEQYF	TGCAGCGTTGAAGCGACAGGGGGCGACGAGCAGTACTTC
TRBV30	TRBD1	few	TRBJ1-5	CAWSGTGGQPQHF	TGTGCCTGGAGTGGGACAGGGGGTCAGCCCCAGCATTTT
TRBV4-3	-	-	TRBJ1-6	CASSQDGTYNSPLHF	TGCGCCAGCAGCCAAGACGGAACCTATAATTCACCCCTCCACTTT
TRBV29-1	-	-	TRBJ1-2	CSVEELTLRFYGYTF	TGCAGCGTTGAAGAGTTGACCTTAAGGTTCTATGGCTACACCTTC
TRBV7-9	-	once	TRBJ1-1	CASSEDRPEAFF	TGTGCCAGCAGCGAGGACAGACCTGAAGCTTTCTTT
TRBV29-1	-	-	TRBJ2-4	CSIYTRDKAKNIQYF	TGCAGTATCTACACTCGGGACAAAGCCAAAAACATTCAGTACTTC
TRBV5-8	-	-	TRBJ2-2	CASSASNLWASGELFF	TGTGCCAGCAGCGCATCCAACCTATGGGCCTCCGGGGAGCTGTTTTTT
TRBV18	-	-	TRBJ1-3	CASSPSFPHASGNTIYF	TGTGCCAGCTCACCATCATTCCCCCATGCCTCTGGAAACACCATATATTTT
TRBV5-8	TRBD1	-	TRBJ2-7	CASSAGQGGSYEQYF	TGTGCCAGCAGCGCGGGACAGGGTGGGTCCTACGAGCAGTACTTC
TRBV4-3	TRBD2	-	TRBJ2-5	CASSQDLAGGLQETQYF	TGCGCCAGCAGCCAAGATCTGGCGGGAGGCCTCCAAGAGACCCAGTACTTC
TRBV7-8	-	few	TRBJ2-5	CASSSQTLRPRGETQYF	TGTGCCAGCAGCTCCCAGACGCTGCGTCCGAGGGGAGAGACCCAGTACTTC
TRBV11-2	-	-	TRBJ1-2	CASTSQVGVGGTF	TGTGCCAGCACTTCTCAGGTGGGGGTCGGTGGGACCTTC
TRBV2	TRBD2	-	TRBJ2-7	CASTDPGLPTPYEQYF	TGTGCCAGCACCGATCCGGGACTACCAACTCCCTACGAGCAGTACTTC
TRBV27	-	-	TRBJ2-7	CAAGETYEQYF	TGTGCCGCCGGAGAAACCTACGAGCAGTACTTC
TRBV7-9	-	-	TRBJ2-2	CASSLEENTGELFF	TGTGCCAGCAGCTTAGAGGAAAACACCGGGGAGCTGTTTTTT
TRBV5-5	TRBD1	-	TRBJ2-1	CASSAEGQGAFYNEQFF	TGTGCCAGCAGCGCCGAAGGACAGGGGGCCTTCTACAATGAGCAGTTCTTC
TRBV30	-	-	TRBJ1-2	CAWSATDNYGYTF	TGTGCCTGGAGTGCGACAGATAACTATGGCTACACCTTC
TRBV4-1	-	-	TRBJ2-6	CASSQAAGANVLTF	TGCGCCAGCAGCCAAGCGGCGGGGGCCAACGTCCTGACTTTC